This entry lists 23 T cell receptor beta chains sequenced from one sample in a study of blood T cell repertoires in COVID-19. The table came from immunoSEQ multiplex PCR; TCRdb's copy has only in-frame clones and leaves some out. Of over 20,000 clones listed, 80% to 90% were seen once; the top ten hold 15% to 20%. Sequencing was performed on peripheral blood. These receptors were taken from a man between 65 and 79 years old with acute or convalescent COVID-19.

V and J are TRBV29-1 and TRBJ2-1; maybe TRBD2 (5 bases). Germline V gene lookup returns CDR1 SQVTM and CDR2 ANQGSEA. Trimming took off 4 bases at V and 4 bases at J, with 17 bases between the two ends. The length of the CDR3 is 15 residues. CDR3 region: CSVGGRTFLYNEQFF. Written as DNA, the CDR3 is TGCAGCGTTGGGGGTCGGACTTTCTTATACAATGAGCAGTTCTTC.

The V and J genes are TRBV9 and TRBJ1-4; tentatively, D is TRBD1 (6 bases). There are 13 residues in the CDR3. Germline CDR1 and CDR2: SGDLS and YYNGEE. DNA for the CDR3: TGTGCTAGTAAGGGGGGGACTAATGAAAAACTGTTTTTT. This gives the protein CASKGGTNEKLFF.

V gene TRBV7-3 combines with J gene TRBJ2-7; 8 bases map to TRBD2. The germline CDR1 and CDR2 sequences are SGHTA and FQGTGA. The CDR3 sequence is 16 residues long. The J segment lost 3 bases and the V segment lost 4 bases, leaving 11 bases of the junction unmatched. CDR3 coding DNA: TGTGCCAGCAGCTCCCTACCCGGGACTAGTCACTACGAGCAGTACTTC. It translates to CASSSLPGTSHYEQYF.

Concerning this clone itself: At one end, the junction sequence differs from germline, possibly due to a read error. This chain connects TRBV2 to TRBJ2-7, with 11 bases fitting TRBD1. The CDR3 length is 15 residues. The germline V gene encodes CDR1 SNHLY and CDR2 FYNNEI. CDR3 in amino acids: CASREGQGAFYEQYF. The CDR3 DNA is TGTGCCAGCAGAGAAGGACAGGGGGCATTCTACGAGCAGTACTTC.

V gene TRBV5-1 combines with J gene TRBJ2-1, with D possibly being TRBD1 (6 bases). CDR1 is SGHRS, CDR2 YFSETQ, per germline. Trimming stripped 3 bases from V and 2 bases from J, with 9 bases between. The CDR3 loop spans 14 amino acids. The CDR3 DNA sequence: TGCGCCAGCAGCTACGGGACAACCTACAATGAGCAGTTCTTC. Its protein is CASSYGTTYNEQFF.

The chain has TRBV5-6 and TRBJ2-1; 8 bases map to TRBD2. After removal of 0 bases from V and 11 bases from J, the junction contained 4 bases not matched to a gene. The V gene's germline CDR1 is SGHDT and CDR2 YYEEEE. CDR3 size: 13 residues. The DNA for the CDR3 is TGTGCCAGCAGCTTGGGACTAGCGCGGAAGCAGTTCTTC. It encodes CASSLGLARKQFF.

The gene calls are TRBV5-6 and TRBJ2-7, with 10 bases identical to TRBD1. Germline loops: CDR1 SGHDT, CDR2 YYEEEE. The J segment lost 2 bases and the V segment lost 5 bases, leaving 7 bases of the junction unmatched. This CDR3 contains 15 residues. CDR3 residues: CASSPPGQGTYEQYF. The DNA for the CDR3 is TGTGCCAGCAGTCCACCGGGACAGGGGACCTACGAGCAGTACTTC.

V gene TRBV3-1 (or the pseudogene TRBV3-2) combines with J gene TRBJ1-1; D is uncertain. This CDR3 contains 15 residues. V was clipped by 1 base and J by 4 bases, with 13 bases between them. Germline CDR1 LGHDT, CDR2 YNNKEL (reference sequence). CDR3 amino acids: CASSQGALGGTEAFF. The CDR3 bases are TGTGCCAGCAGCCAAGGGGCCCTAGGAGGCACTGAAGCTTTCTTT.

The chain employs TRBV18 and TRBJ1-1; TRBD1 agrees at 9 bases. The CDR3 has 18 residues. V lost 3 bases and J lost 4; bases outside the gene matches: 15. Germline-derived CDR1 and CDR2 are KGHSH and LQKENI. The chain's CDR3 is CASSPAVTRQGESTEAFF. The CDR3 DNA reads as TGTGCCAGCTCACCCGCAGTAACCCGACAGGGGGAATCCACTGAAGCTTTCTTT.

The chain links TRBV9 to TRBJ2-7; 8 bases map to TRBD2. This CDR3 is built from 13 residues. J was trimmed by 3 bases and V by 4 bases; bases with no gene match: 3. In germline, CDR1 is SGDLS, CDR2 YYNGEE. CDR3 in amino acids: CASSSGTSYEQYF. The CDR3, as DNA: TGTGCCAGCAGCTCCGGGACTAGCTACGAGCAGTACTTC.

CDR3 residues: CASQRTGNSNQPQHF. The CDR3 DNA sequence: TGTGCCAGTCAAAGGACAGGGAATAGCAATCAGCCCCAGCATTTT. The chain uses TRBV19 and TRBJ1-5; 8 bases map to TRBD1. This CDR3 contains 15 residues. V gave up 8 bases and J gave up 0 bases; unmatched junction bases: 6. Germline CDR1 LNHDA, CDR2 SQIVND (reference sequence).

The chain carries TRBV2 and TRBJ1-5; D not certain. Germline assignment: CDR1 SNHLY and CDR2 FYNNEI. The germline V and J ends were trimmed by 5 bases and 0 bases, with 11 bases remaining between them. There are 15 residues in the CDR3. In DNA form, the CDR3 reads TGTGCCAGCAGTCGGGGTTTTACTAGCAATCAGCCCCAGCATTTT. Its translation: CASSRGFTSNQPQHF. The full variable domain, with the rest looked up from reference TRBV2 and TRBJ1-5, is EPEVTQTPSHQVTQMGQEVILRCVPISNHLYFYWYRQILGQKVEFLVSFYNNEISEKSEIFDDQFSVERPDGSNFTLKIRSTKLEDSAMYFCASSRGFTSNQPQHFGDGTRLSIL.

The chain is built from TRBV5-1 and TRBJ2-2, with D maybe TRBD2 (6 bases). Germline CDR1 is SGHRS and CDR2 is YFSETQ. The CDR3 is 12 amino acids. The germline V and J ends were trimmed by 7 bases and 2 bases, with 6 bases remaining between them. CDR3 residues: CASGLNTGELFF. The CDR3 DNA sequence: TGCGCCAGCGGACTAAACACCGGGGAGCTGTTTTTT.

DNA of the CDR3: TGTGCCAGCAGTTCTCGACAGGCCTACAATCAGCCCCAGCATTTT. This codes for CASSSRQAYNQPQHF. The chain employs TRBV6-2 or TRBV6-3 and TRBJ1-5; tentatively, D is TRBD1 (6 bases). This CDR3 region has 15 residues. V lost 4 bases, J lost 3 bases, and 13 bases lay in between. CDR1 MNHEY and CDR2 SVGEGT come from the germline V gene.

The chain is built from TRBV6-1 and TRBJ1-1; 8 positions agree with TRBD1. V lost 2 bases, J lost 1 base, and 6 bases stayed unmatched. Germline V gene lookup returns CDR1 MNHNS and CDR2 SASEGT. The CDR3 extends over 16 amino acids. The CDR3 nucleotides read TGTGCCAGCAGTGAATACTCCGGGACAGGGAACACTGAAGCTTTCTTT. Translating gives CASSEYSGTGNTEAFF.

The rearrangement joins TRBV7-2 to TRBJ1-5, with a possible D match to TRBD1 (6 bases). The CDR3 extends over 15 amino acids. The ends were cut back, 5 bases at V and 6 bases at J, with 17 bases in the middle. CDR1 SGHTA and CDR2 FQGNSA come from the germline V gene. The CDR3 DNA sequence: TGTGCCAGCAGCCCTCAAAGCGGGGGGCTTCAGCCCCAGCATTTT. This encodes CASSPQSGGLQPQHF.

This chain connects TRBV7-2 to TRBJ2-2, with 9 bases aligning to TRBD1. The junction had 2 bases not matched to a gene; V was cut back by 1 base and J by 5 bases. CDR1 and CDR2 (germline): SGHTA, FQGNSA. CDR3 length: 15 residues. CDR3 DNA sequence: TGTGCCAGCAGCTTAGGGGACAGGGCTACCGGGGAGCTGTTTTTT. It yields the protein CASSLGDRATGELFF.

This rearrangement joins TRBV20-1 to TRBJ1-2; weak D call: TRBD1 (6 bases). Trimming left V 5 bases short and J 3 bases short, with 7 bases between. CDR1 DFQATT and CDR2 SNEGSKA come from the germline V gene (reference sequence). The CDR3 sequence is 11 residues long. CDR3 DNA sequence: TGCAGTGCTGGGGGCGACTATGGCTACACCTTC. Translating it yields CSAGGDYGYTF.

This clone has just a few counts. The chain links TRBV7-2 to TRBJ1-5; 11 nucleotides line up with TRBD1. The germline V gene encodes CDR1 SGHTA and CDR2 FQGNSA. The CDR3 extends over 15 amino acids. Germline trimming cut 4 bases from V and 7 bases from J; bases unmatched to any gene: 6. The CDR3 is CASSSPGQGEQPQHF. DNA for the CDR3: TGTGCCAGCAGCTCTCCGGGACAGGGGGAACAGCCCCAGCATTTT.

This chain uses TRBV12-3 or TRBV12-4 with TRBJ1-6; a possible D gene is TRBD1 (6 bases). Trimming stripped 3 bases from V and 7 bases from J, with 7 bases between. CDR3 length: 13 amino acids. The CDR3: CASSLTGNSPLHF. The CDR3 DNA is TGTGCCAGCAGTTTGACAGGCAATTCACCCCTCCACTTT.

This clone is a singleton in its sample. The chain employs TRBV7-6 and TRBJ2-5, with 7 bases aligning to TRBD2. This CDR3 region has 15 residues. Trimming at V came to 4 bases and at J to 1 base, leaving 6 bases not matched to a gene. Germline V gene data show CDR1 as SGHVS and CDR2 as FNYEAQ. CDR3 sequence: CASSSSGEGQETQYF. As DNA, the CDR3 is TGTGCCAGCAGCTCCAGCGGGGAGGGCCAAGAGACCCAGTACTTC.

This rearrangement joins TRBV6-1 to TRBJ1-5; 9 bases map to TRBD1. The CDR3 totals 16 residues. With V trimmed by 4 bases and J by 4 bases, 8 bases remained unmatched. Germline V lookup: CDR1 MNHNS, CDR2 SASEGT. The chain's CDR3 is CASSARPTGGNQPQHF. The DNA for the CDR3 is TGTGCCAGCAGTGCGCGCCCGACAGGGGGAAATCAGCCCCAGCATTTT.

This chain links TRBV7-9 with TRBJ2-1; D is perhaps TRBD2 (6 bases). The CDR3 runs to 15 residues. Trimming cost V 6 bases and J 6 bases, with 18 bases left between them. Germline lookup yields CDR1 SEHNR and CDR2 FQNEAQ (reference sequence). CDR3 region: CASSLLALGSNEQFF. The DNA for the CDR3 is TGTGCCAGCAGTTTACTAGCCCTGGGTTCCAATGAGCAGTTCTTC.